The 26 T cell receptor beta chains below come from one sample, sequenced in a study of molecular identifiers for immune sequencing clone quantification. Each CDR3 protein is one row after TCRdb ran MiXCR on the PCR reads. This sample yields around 470,000 distinct CDR3 sequences, of which 20% to 25% are seen a single time; about 0.8% belongs to the top ten. Sequenced input: naive CD8+ T cells from blood, with Jurkat cell RNA spiked in. Subset of the sample: FACS-sorted CD8+CD4-CCR7+CD45RA+ naive T cells. These receptors were collected from a human donor in good health. Some libraries in this study had Jurkat cell RNA spiked in.

This clonotype was detected ten times or more. The chain joins TRBV3-1 to TRBJ1-1; D might be TRBD1 (5 bases). V dropped 2 bases and J dropped 3 bases, with 13 bases sitting between them. The CDR3 is 15 amino acids. Germline CDR1 LGHDT, CDR2 YNNKEL (reference sequence). CDR3 nucleotide sequence: TGTGCCAGCAGCCAACGGGGGGGAGAGGACACTGAAGCTTTCTTT. Translating it yields CASSQRGGEDTEAFF.

Turning to this clonotype: This may come from a read error, since a much larger clone is one base off. The J gene is TRBJ2-3, the V gene TRBV2; 7 bases are a match to TRBD2. CDR1 is SNHLY, CDR2 FYNNEI, per germline. The CDR3 totals 15 residues. The CDR3, as DNA: TGTGCCAGCGGCCTAGCGGACCTTAGCATAGATACGCAGTATTTT. Protein sequence: CASGLADLSIDTQYF.

This clonotype was seen at least ten times. The chain recombines TRBV29-1 with TRBJ2-7; 11 bases fit TRBD1. Per the germline V gene, CDR1 is SQVTM and CDR2 is ANQGSEA. The CDR3 is 12 amino acids. V gave up 7 bases and J gave up 4 bases; unmatched junction bases: 3. CDR3 loop: CSGGDRGYEQYF. In DNA form, the CDR3 reads TGCAGCGGTGGGGACAGGGGGTACGAGCAGTACTTC.

V and J are TRBV5-1 and TRBJ2-2, with D tentatively TRBD1 (6 bases). CDR3 length: 15 residues. Trimming left V 0 bases short and J 4 bases short, with 10 bases between. Germline V gene sequence: CDR1 SGHRS, CDR2 YFSETQ. The chain's CDR3 is CASSLEAGVTGELFF. The CDR3 DNA follows: TGCGCCAGCAGCTTGGAGGCAGGGGTCACCGGGGAGCTGTTTTTT.

The genes are TRBV7-9 and TRBJ2-5; possibly TRBD1 for D (6 bases). This CDR3 is built from 12 residues. V lost 5 bases, J lost 3 bases, and 7 bases lay in between. Germline CDR1 and CDR2: SEHNR and FQNEAQ (reference sequence). CDR3 nucleotide sequence: TGTGCCAGCAGCCACAGGGAAGAGACCCAGTACTTC. Residues: CASSHREETQYF. Variable domain in full (rest from reference TRBV7-9 and TRBJ2-5): DTGVSQNPRHKITKRGQNVTFRCDPISEHNRLYWYRQTLGQGPEFLTYFQNEAQLEKSRLLSDRFSAERPKGSFSTLEIQRTEQGDSAMYLCASSHREETQYFGPGTRLLVL.

For this clonotype: Possible read error: a much larger clone is one base away. The chain links TRBV7-9 to TRBJ1-1; D is uncertain. The CDR3 consists of 16 residues. The germline gives CDR1 SEHNR, CDR2 FQNEAQ (reference sequence). In nucleotides, the CDR3 is TGTGCCGGCAGCCCATCCCGCGGGGTAAAAAACACTGAAGCTTTCTTT. The encoded protein is CAGSPSRGVKNTEAFF.

This clonotype was seen at least ten times. The V call is TRBV15, the J call TRBJ1-3; the D gene is possibly TRBD1 (5 bases). The V gene's germline CDR1 is LNHNV and CDR2 YYDKDF (reference sequence). The CDR3 runs to 15 residues. Between the trimmed V and J ends, which lost 4 bases and 0 bases, there was a span of 10 bases. CDR3 DNA: TGTGCCACCAGCACCAGGGCCTACTCTGGAAACACCATATATTTT. It specifies CATSTRAYSGNTIYF.

The chain joins TRBV7-9 to TRBJ2-1, with a tentative D call TRBD2 (6 bases). V was cut by 4 bases and J by 4 bases, with 17 bases left in between. This CDR3 is 16 amino acids long. CDR1 is SEHNR and CDR2 is FQNEAQ in the germline V gene (reference sequence). Here the CDR3 DNA reads TGTGCCAGCAGCTCTCTACGCGGGACGTTATACAATGAGCAGTTCTTC. Translated, it gives CASSSLRGTLYNEQFF.

There are many counts of this clonotype. The chain uses TRBV7-6 and TRBJ1-1; maybe TRBD1 (5 bases). V was cut by 0 bases and J by 5 bases, with 10 bases left in between. The germline V gene encodes CDR1 SGHVS and CDR2 FNYEAQ. This CDR3 spans 14 amino acids. The CDR3 DNA sequence: TGTGCCAGCAGCTTAGCGCATCAGGGAACTGAAGCTTTCTTT. Protein product: CASSLAHQGTEAFF.

This clonotype came up a few times. The rearrangement uses TRBV2 and TRBJ1-5; D gene unclear. The CDR3 totals 18 residues. The V gene's germline CDR1 is SNHLY and CDR2 FYNNEI. Trimming shortened V by 1 base and J by 0 bases, and 16 bases separated the two germline ends. The CDR3 DNA follows: TGTGCCAGCAGTGAAGTTTCGGGCAGAGCCGATAGCAATCAGCCCCAGCATTTT. Its protein is CASSEVSGRADSNQPQHF.

The table lists this clonotype with many counts. The chain has TRBV13 and TRBJ2-3; D is unresolved. The CDR3 spans 14 residues. The germline V and J ends were trimmed by 0 bases and 1 base, with 5 bases remaining between them. Germline-derived CDR1 and CDR2 are PRHDT and FYEKMQ (reference sequence). In nucleotides, the CDR3 is TGTGCCAGCAGCTTAGGGAGACGCACAGATACGCAGTATTTT. It encodes CASSLGRRTDTQYF.

This clonotype occurred many times. The V and J genes are TRBV7-6 and TRBJ1-4; weak D call: TRBD1 (6 bases). The germline V and J ends were trimmed by 4 bases and 5 bases, with 14 bases remaining between them. The length of the CDR3 is 15 residues. In germline, CDR1 is SGHVS, CDR2 FNYEAQ. The CDR3 DNA follows: TGTGCCAGCAGCTCAGGGACAACCCGAAATGAAAAACTGTTTTTT. Protein: CASSSGTTRNEKLFF.

The chain is built from TRBV12-3 or TRBV12-4 and TRBJ1-1; no definite D call. V shed 2 bases and J shed 4 bases, with 14 bases lying between them. The CDR3 length is 15 residues. CDR3 nucleotide sequence: TGTGCCAGCAGTTTATCGTCGGGCCTCGGCACTGAAGCTTTCTTT. Translation: CASSLSSGLGTEAFF.

This clonotype has a single count. A much larger clone lies one base from this, so it may be a read error. The chain carries TRBV7-9 and TRBJ2-3; the D gene is possibly TRBD1 (6 bases). V was pared by 4 bases and J by 1 base, with 15 bases between. The CDR3 contains 16 residues. Germline CDR1 and CDR2: SEHNR and FQNEAQ (reference sequence). CDR3 nucleotide sequence: TGTGCCAGCAGCTCATGGGACATCGCGCGCACAGATACGCAGTATTTT. This encodes CASSSWDIARTDTQYF.

In this sample, this clonotype turned up a few times. The V gene is TRBV3-1, the J gene TRBJ2-1; D is ambiguous. V was clipped by 4 bases and J by 4 bases, with 11 bases between them. Germline loops: CDR1 LGHDT, CDR2 YNNKEL (reference sequence). The CDR3 is 14 residues long. For the CDR3, the DNA is TGTGCCAGCAGCCGTACCGGTAATTACAATGAGCAGTTCTTC. It is translated as CASSRTGNYNEQFF.

This clonotype appeared many times. CDR3 coding DNA: TGTGCCAGCAGCTTAGGAGCCTGGGCGTACGAGCAGTACTTC. Protein product: CASSLGAWAYEQYF. This chain uses TRBV7-2 with TRBJ2-7; D remains ambiguous. The germline CDR1 and CDR2 sequences are SGHTA and FQGNSA. V was cut by 1 base and J by 4 bases, with 11 bases left in between. The CDR3 runs 14 residues. Together with reference TRBV7-2 and TRBJ2-7, the CDR3 gives the full variable domain: GAGVSQSPSNKVTEKGKDVELRCDPISGHTALYWYRQSLGQGLEFLIYFQGNSAPDKSGLPSDRFSAERTGGSVSTLTIQRTQQEDSAVYLCASSLGAWAYEQYFGPGTRLTVT.

The rearrangement joins TRBV27 to TRBJ1-1; D is undetermined. The V gene lost 2 bases and the J gene lost 6 bases, with 13 bases spanning the gap. The germline V gene encodes CDR1 MNHEY and CDR2 SMNVEV (reference sequence). This CDR3 comprises 14 residues. In nucleotides, the CDR3 is TGTGCCAGCAGTTTAGCGTTTAGTTCCCCTGAAGCTTTCTTT. It translates to CASSLAFSSPEAFF.

This clonotype was counted between two and nine times. CDR3 in DNA: TGTGCCAGCAGTTTAGGTCAGGGCGGGAACACTGAAGCTTTCTTT. It specifies CASSLGQGGNTEAFF. V is TRBV28 and J is TRBJ1-1; D possibly corresponds to TRBD1 (5 bases). The CDR3 has 15 amino acids. V gave up 2 bases and J gave up 1 base, with 11 bases separating them. The germline V gene encodes CDR1 MDHEN and CDR2 SYDVKM. The full variable domain, completed using reference TRBV28 and TRBJ1-1, is DVKVTQSSRYLVKRTGEKVFLECVQDMDHENMFWYRQDPGLGLRLIYFSYDVKMKEKGDIPEGYSVSREKKERFSLILESASTNQTSMYLCASSLGQGGNTEAFFGQGTRLTVV.

As to this clonotype: A clone one base away is much larger, so this may be a read error. The CDR3 carries no conserved terminal phenylalanine or tryptophan, so it likely arises from a read error. The chain employs TRBV9 and TRBJ2-7; weak D call: TRBD1 (5 bases). The CDR3 is 14 amino acids. Trimming took 4 bases from V and 0 from J, leaving 11 bases between them. CDR1 is SGDLS, CDR2 YYNGEE, per germline. In nucleotides, the CDR3 is TGTGCCAGCAGCCTGTACAGGAGCTCCTACGAGCAGTACCTC. Protein product: CASSLYRSSYEQYL.

This clonotype has more than one count but fewer than ten. The rearrangement uses TRBV5-4 and TRBJ2-2; 8 bases are shared with TRBD2. The CDR3 spans 15 residues. Germline CDR1 SGHNT, CDR2 YYREEE (reference sequence). V dropped 4 bases and J dropped 4; count of bases not matched to a gene: 6. CDR3 in DNA: TGTGCCAGCAGCCCCCTGGCGGGGGGCACCGGGGAGCTGTTTTTT. Translation: CASSPLAGGTGELFF.

This clonotype was detected a few times. The rearrangement uses TRBV6-5 and TRBJ2-7; the D gene is possibly TRBD2 (6 bases). Trimming stripped 3 bases from V and 2 bases from J, with 14 bases between. CDR3 length: 15 residues. Germline CDR1 reads MNHEY; CDR2 reads SVGAGI. The CDR3 region is CASSYGSSGTYEQYF. The CDR3 DNA reads TGTGCCAGCAGTTATGGGAGTAGCGGAACCTACGAGCAGTACTTC.

The gene calls are TRBV4-3 and TRBJ2-7; 8 bases align to TRBD1. Trimming took 0 bases from V and 5 from J; bases not matched to a gene: 18. Per germline, CDR1 LGHNA and CDR2 YSLEER. The CDR3 is 19 residues long. Written as DNA, the CDR3 is TGCGCCAGCAGCCAAGATAATCGGCTCCAGGGGGCGCATCCGCACGAGCAGTACTTC. Its protein product is CASSQDNRLQGAHPHEQYF.

This clonotype was seen at least ten times. The chain couples TRBV13 to TRBJ2-3; D is unresolved. V was trimmed by 1 base and J by 2 bases, leaving 7 bases between them. The CDR3 spans 14 residues. The germline CDR1 and CDR2 sequences are PRHDT and FYEKMQ (reference sequence). Written as DNA, the CDR3 is TGTGCCAGCAGCTTAGCCTACGACACAGATACGCAGTATTTT. This codes for CASSLAYDTDTQYF.

This clonotype has ten or more counts. CDR3 protein: CASSQEIKSQGAQPQHF. CDR3 nucleotides: TGTGCCAGCAGCCAAGAAATCAAGAGTCAGGGGGCTCAGCCCCAGCATTTT. This sequence joins TRBV4-2 and TRBJ1-5; 8 bases match TRBD1. Germline trimming cut 0 bases from V and 6 bases from J; bases unmatched to any gene: 10. From germline, CDR1 is LGHNA and CDR2 YNFKEQ. The CDR3 consists of 17 residues.

This clonotype was observed a handful of times. V usage is TRBV19 and J usage is TRBJ2-3; 7 bases align to TRBD2. V lost 6 bases and J lost 2; bases outside the gene matches: 5. The germline V gene has CDR1 LNHDA and CDR2 SQIVND (reference sequence). The CDR3 length is 14 residues. CDR3 nucleotides: TGTGCCAGTAGAGGCGGGAGATCCACAGATACGCAGTATTTT. Translating it yields CASRGGRSTDTQYF.

This clonotype was counted once. This clone may be a read error of a much larger clone one base away. The V and J genes are TRBV29-1 and TRBJ1-2, with 7 positions matching TRBD1. Germline CDR1 is SQVTM and CDR2 is ANQGSEA. The CDR3 loop spans 12 amino acids. CDR3 nucleotide sequence: TGCGGCGTTGACGAGGGGGCGCGTGGCTACACCTTC. Residues: CGVDEGARGYTF.